Each of the 23 T cell receptor beta chains below was sequenced from the same sample in a study of T cell responses to AZD1222 COVID-19 vaccine (dated by TCRdb to the early 2020s). Libraries were prepared through the immunoSEQ multiplex PCR assay. TCRdb holds this immuneACCESS table with in-frame rearrangements only. Some clones are missing; in checked studies, unresolved V genes explain under half, and the rest has no known cause. The sample table holds about 88,000 clones, of which just over 90% were seen once. Of the sample, around 5% is held by the ten largest clones. This specimen's time point label, per the study, means: baseline before first vaccination. The specimen comprised peripheral blood, sampled on day 0 of AZD1222 vaccination. Every receptor here comes from an adult in good health.

This chain links TRBV28 with TRBJ2-7, with D possibly being TRBD2 (5 bases). This CDR3 is built from 16 residues. The ends were cut back, 5 bases at V and 0 bases at J, with 17 bases in the middle. CDR1 is MDHEN, CDR2 SYDVKM, per germline. CDR3 in amino acids: CASSAPWTLTSYEQYF. CDR3 coding DNA: TGTGCCAGCAGTGCACCTTGGACTCTTACCTCCTACGAGCAGTACTTC.

V gene TRBV5-5 combines with J gene TRBJ2-1; 7 bases match TRBD1. Trimming at V came to 4 bases and at J to 4 bases, leaving 5 bases not matched to a gene. Germline CDR1 is SGHKS and CDR2 is YYEKEE (reference sequence). CDR3 length equals 14 residues. The CDR3 DNA is TGTGCCAGCAGCCCGGGACAGAGTTACAATGAGCAGTTCTTC. It encodes CASSPGQSYNEQFF.

The CDR3: CASSILENSNEQFF. The DNA of the CDR3 is TGCGCCAGCAGCATACTAGAGAATTCAAATGAGCAGTTCTTC. The chain links TRBV5-1 to TRBJ2-1; a weak D match, TRBD2 (5 bases). The CDR3 has 14 amino acids. Per germline, CDR1 SGHRS and CDR2 YFSETQ. Trimming shortened V by 4 bases and J by 7 bases, and 15 bases separated the two germline ends. The whole variable domain, filled in from reference TRBV5-1 and TRBJ2-1, reads KAGVTQTPRYLIKTRGQQVTLSCSPISGHRSVSWYQQTPGQGLQFLFEYFSETQRNKGNFPGRFSGRQFSNSRSEMNVSTLELGDSALYLCASSILENSNEQFFGPGTRLTVL.

The rearrangement links TRBV27 to TRBJ2-5; possibly TRBD1 for D (6 bases). Germline V gene data show CDR1 as MNHEY and CDR2 as SMNVEV (reference sequence). With 3 bases removed from V and 1 base from J, the gap between germline ends came to 18 bases. CDR3 size: 17 residues. CDR3 coding DNA: TGTGCCAGCAGTTTCCTCCCACGGACAGATATCCAAGAGACCCAGTACTTC. It yields the protein CASSFLPRTDIQETQYF.

The chain uses TRBV28 and TRBJ2-7, with 8 bases lining up with TRBD1. CDR1 is MDHEN, CDR2 SYDVKM, per germline. The CDR3 has 12 residues. The V and J ends lost 11 bases and 6 bases, in that order; junction bases with no gene match: 9. The CDR3 DNA reads as TGTGCCGCCCGGACAGGGAACTCCGAGCAGTACTTC. Encoded protein: CAARTGNSEQYF.

The CDR3 bases are TGTGCCAGCAGCCCCCGGGACAGGGCGGGTCAGCCCCAGCATTTT. Translation: CASSPRDRAGQPQHF. The rearrangement uses TRBV27 and TRBJ1-5, with 9 nucleotides matching TRBD1. Trimming cost V 6 bases and J 6 bases; bases outside gene matches: 9. The CDR3 has 15 residues. Per the germline V gene, CDR1 is MNHEY and CDR2 is SMNVEV (reference sequence).

The V gene is TRBV20-1, the J gene TRBJ1-2; D gene unclear. In germline, CDR1 is DFQATT, CDR2 SNEGSKA (reference sequence). This CDR3 has 13 amino acids. V was clipped by 6 bases and J by 4 bases, with 15 bases between them. As DNA, the CDR3 is TGCAGTGCCAGTTCCTGGATCAGCTATGGCTACACCTTC. Amino acids: CSASSWISYGYTF.

The chain combines TRBV11-2 with TRBJ1-2; possible D gene TRBD1, 5 bases. CDR3 length: 13 amino acids. Germline CDR1 is SGHAT and CDR2 is FQNNGV. Deletions cut 4 bases from V and 3 bases from J, with 9 bases between. The CDR3: CASSSGRHYGYTF. In DNA form, the CDR3 reads TGTGCCAGCAGCTCGGGACGGCACTATGGCTACACCTTC. The whole variable domain, filled in from reference TRBV11-2 and TRBJ1-2, reads EAGVAQSPRYKIIEKRQSVAFWCNPISGHATLYWYQQILGQGPKLLIQFQNNGVVDDSQLPKDRFSAERLKGVDSTLKIQPAKLEDSAVYLCASSSGRHYGYTFGSGTRLTVV.

The chain uses TRBV18 and TRBJ1-5; 7 bases match TRBD1. V was pared by 5 bases and J by 2 bases, with 6 bases of the junction left unmatched. CDR1 and CDR2 from the germline V gene are KGHSH and LQKENI. This CDR3 region has 15 residues. The CDR3 DNA reads TGTGCCAGCTCAAAGGACAGGTGGGGCAATCAGCCCCAGCATTTT. Protein: CASSKDRWGNQPQHF.

The rearrangement uses TRBV5-6 and TRBJ2-3, with D uncertain. The V end was cut by 0 bases, the J end by 2 bases, with 10 bases between. The germline gives CDR1 SGHDT, CDR2 YYEEEE. The CDR3 is made up of 15 amino acids. CDR3 protein: CASSLGVGNTDTQYF. The CDR3 DNA is TGTGCCAGCAGCTTGGGGGTGGGGAACACAGATACGCAGTATTTT.

The CDR3: CAWSVGQGRADTQYF. In DNA, the CDR3 is TGTGCCTGGAGTGTGGGACAGGGAAGGGCAGATACGCAGTATTTT. The chain is built from TRBV30 and TRBJ2-3; 9 nucleotides align to TRBD1. Germline V gene sequence: CDR1 GTSNPN, CDR2 SVGIG (reference sequence). This CDR3 spans 15 amino acids. With V trimmed by 0 bases and J by 4 bases, 5 bases remained unmatched.

Written as DNA, the CDR3 is TGTGCCGGGGGCGGGAGAGACACCGGGGAGCTGTTTTTT. Residues: CAGGGRDTGELFF. The chain combines TRBV4-2 with TRBJ2-2, with D maybe TRBD2 (7 bases). The CDR3 totals 13 residues. The V and J ends lost 11 bases and 3 bases respectively, with 13 bases between them. Germline V gives CDR1 LGHNA, CDR2 YNFKEQ.

This clone was seen just once. CDR3 amino acids: CASSDPWRGYEQFF. The CDR3 bases are TGTGCCAGCAGCGACCCATGGCGAGGCTATGAGCAGTTCTTC. This chain connects TRBV28 to TRBJ2-1; D remains ambiguous. V lost 6 bases to trimming and J lost 8 bases, with 17 bases between them. Germline V gene data show CDR1 as MDHEN and CDR2 as SYDVKM. The CDR3 is made up of 14 amino acids.

This chain uses TRBV6-5 with TRBJ2-1; unclear D gene. The germline V gene has CDR1 MNHEY and CDR2 SVGAGI. The CDR3 covers 13 residues. Trimming removed 5 bases at V and 8 bases at J, with 13 bases between. The CDR3 loop is CASSPRRGDEQFF. The CDR3 DNA follows: TGTGCCAGCAGTCCCCGCCGCGGTGATGAGCAGTTCTTC.

The chain couples TRBV19 to TRBJ1-4; D not certain. The length of the CDR3 is 14 residues. The germline gives CDR1 LNHDA, CDR2 SQIVND (reference sequence). V was pared by 5 bases and J by 5 bases, with 12 bases between. CDR3 bases: TGTGCCAGTAGTTCCGGGAGCCCAAATGAAAAACTGTTTTTT. As protein: CASSSGSPNEKLFF.

This chain links TRBV11-2 with TRBJ1-3; TRBD1 aligns across 7 bases. Germline lookup yields CDR1 SGHAT and CDR2 FQNNGV. Trimming took 2 bases from V and 2 from J; bases not matched to a gene: 0. This CDR3 has 14 amino acids. The CDR3 nucleotides read TGTGCCAGCAGCTTAACAGGGGCTGGAAACACCATATATTTT. Protein sequence: CASSLTGAGNTIYF.

CDR3 sequence (DNA): TGTGCCAGCACTCTGGACAGGGGGCTTGATGGCTACACCTTC. This gives the protein CASTLDRGLDGYTF. V and J are TRBV28 and TRBJ1-2; 11 bases match TRBD1. CDR1 MDHEN and CDR2 SYDVKM come from the germline V gene. This CDR3 is 14 amino acids long. Losses at the gene ends were 7 bases for V and 6 bases for J; bases not matched to a gene: 7.

This sequence joins TRBV5-1 and TRBJ2-5, with 11 bases that match TRBD2. Trimming at V came to 3 bases and at J to 3 bases, leaving 4 bases not matched to a gene. CDR1 is SGHRS, CDR2 YFSETQ, per germline. CDR3 size: 15 residues. The CDR3 loop reads CASSSGTSGKETQYF. The DNA of the CDR3 is TGCGCCAGCAGCTCTGGGACTAGCGGTAAAGAGACCCAGTACTTC. Combining the CDR3 with reference TRBV5-1 and TRBJ2-5 gives the whole variable domain KAGVTQTPRYLIKTRGQQVTLSCSPISGHRSVSWYQQTPGQGLQFLFEYFSETQRNKGNFPGRFSGRQFSNSRSEMNVSTLELGDSALYLCASSSGTSGKETQYFGPGTRLLVL.

The rearrangement links TRBV10-3 to TRBJ2-3; 7 bases are a match to TRBD2. Germline CDR1 reads ENHRY; CDR2 reads SYGVKD. The J segment lost 1 base and the V segment lost 4 bases, leaving 5 bases of the junction unmatched. This CDR3 comprises 15 residues. The CDR3 region is CAISGAGAGTDTQYF. The CDR3 DNA sequence: TGTGCCATCAGTGGTGCGGGAGCCGGCACAGATACGCAGTATTTT.

This sequence joins TRBV19 and TRBJ2-6; TRBD1 matches at 7 bases. Germline CDR1 is LNHDA and CDR2 is SQIVND (reference sequence). V was clipped by 10 bases and J by 0 bases; unmatched bases: 9. The CDR3 has 16 amino acids. The CDR3 spells CATKPGQDSGANVLTF. The CDR3 DNA reads TGTGCCACCAAGCCAGGACAGGACTCTGGGGCCAACGTCCTGACTTTC. Combining the CDR3 with reference TRBV19 and TRBJ2-6 gives the whole variable domain DGGITQSPKYLFRKEGQNVTLSCEQNLNHDAMYWYRQDPGQGLRLIYYSQIVNDFQKGDIAEGYSVSREKKESFPLTVTSAQKNPTAFYLCATKPGQDSGANVLTFGAGSRLTVL.

The chain has TRBV10-1 and TRBJ2-1; D perhaps matches TRBD1 (5 bases). Germline assignment: CDR1 WNHNN and CDR2 SYGVQD (reference sequence). The CDR3 contains 12 residues. V lost 1 base and J 13 bases, leaving 11 bases between the germline ends. The CDR3 protein is CASSELLGAQFF. The CDR3 region has the DNA TGCGCCAGCAGTGAGTTACTTGGGGCCCAGTTCTTC.

J is TRBJ2-2 and V is TRBV6-1; TRBD1 is a possible D gene (6 bases). V was pared by 3 bases and J by 2 bases, with 10 bases between. The CDR3 extends over 15 amino acids. Germline CDR1 and CDR2: MNHNS and SASEGT. CDR3 DNA: TGTGCCAGCAGTGACGGACAGATTAACACCGGGGAGCTGTTTTTT. It codes for CASSDGQINTGELFF.

This rearrangement joins TRBV23-1 to TRBJ2-2; D might be TRBD1 (6 bases). TRBV23-1 falls under the ORF class, with uncertain function. The CDR3 covers 16 residues. Deletions cut 4 bases from V and 2 bases from J, with 14 bases between. CDR3: CASSPGLDRNTGELFF. The CDR3 DNA sequence: TGCGCCAGCAGTCCGGGTTTGGACAGAAACACCGGGGAGCTGTTTTTT.